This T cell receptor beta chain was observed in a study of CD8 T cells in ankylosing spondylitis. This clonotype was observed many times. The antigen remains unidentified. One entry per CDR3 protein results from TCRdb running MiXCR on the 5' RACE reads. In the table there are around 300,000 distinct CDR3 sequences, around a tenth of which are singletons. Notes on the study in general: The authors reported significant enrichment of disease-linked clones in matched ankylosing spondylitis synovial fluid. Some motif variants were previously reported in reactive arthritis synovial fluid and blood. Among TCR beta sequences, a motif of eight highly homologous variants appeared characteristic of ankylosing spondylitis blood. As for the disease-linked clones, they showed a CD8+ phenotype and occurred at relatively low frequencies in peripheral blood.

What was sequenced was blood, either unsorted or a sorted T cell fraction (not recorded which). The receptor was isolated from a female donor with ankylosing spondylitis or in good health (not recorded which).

CDR3: CASRPPLGIDRASPLHF. CDR3 sequence (DNA): TGTGCCAGCAGACCCCCCCTTGGGATTGACAGGGCTTCACCCCTCCACTTT. V is TRBV7-9 and J is TRBJ1-6; 7 nucleotides match TRBD1. The germline V gene has CDR1 SEHNR and CDR2 FQNEAQ (reference sequence). This CDR3 is built from 17 residues. V was pared by 6 bases and J by 9 bases, with 17 bases of the junction left unmatched. Using reference TRBV7-9 and TRBJ1-6 for the parts outside the CDR3, the full variable domain is DTGVSQNPRHKITKRGQNVTFRCDPISEHNRLYWYRQTLGQGPEFLTYFQNEAQLEKSRLLSDRFSAERPKGSFSTLEIQRTEQGDSAMYLCASRPPLGIDRASPLHFGNGTRLTVT.